A selection of T cell receptor beta chains follows, all from one sample in a study of blood T cell repertoires in COVID-19. TCRdb keeps only in-frame clones here, not all; method: immunoSEQ multiplex PCR. Of about 120,000 clones listed, 65% to 85% are singletons. The sequencing input was peripheral blood. Source of these receptors: a man aged 50-60 years with acute or convalescent COVID-19. The CDR3 runs from the conserved cysteine through the conserved F or W. D genes are given only for firm matches. Some rows mark clone size as missing; the rest say once, few, many or name a class of expanded clone.

V gene	D gene	clone size	J gene	CDR3 DNA	CDR3 protein
TRBV5-1	NA	NA	TRBJ1-1	TGCGCCAGCCGGCAAGGGGCAGGGGTGAGGGCTTTCTTT	CASRQGAGVRAFF
TRBV3-1/TRBV3-2	NA	NA	TRBJ2-3	TGTGCCAGCAGCCAGGGCACGCTCGGCACAGATACGCAGTATTTT	CASSQGTLGTDTQYF
TRBV19	TRBD1	once	TRBJ1-5	TGTGCCAGTAGTATTCGGACAGGCACTCAGCCCCAGCATTTT	CASSIRTGTQPQHF
TRBV21-1	NA	once	TRBJ1-5	TGTGCCAGCAGCAAAAATTCCGAGAATAGCAATCAGCCCCAGCATTTT	CASSKNSENSNQPQHF
TRBV3-1/TRBV3-2	NA	NA	TRBJ1-1	TGTGCCAGCAGGCCCCCCAGAGGGGAGGGAGGTACTGAAGCTTTCTTT	CASRPPRGEGGTEAFF
TRBV5-6	TRBD1	few	TRBJ1-3	TGTGCCAGCAGCCGGACAGGGTCTGGAAACACCATATATTTT	CASSRTGSGNTIYF
TRBV30	NA	NA	TRBJ1-6	TGTGCCTGGAGTGTACCAGGAAGCAATTCACCCCTCCACTTT	CAWSVPGSNSPLHF
TRBV7-3	NA	NA	TRBJ2-1	TGTGCCAGCAGCTTAGGGGCGGGGTGGGGTAATGAGCAGTTCTTC	CASSLGAGWGNEQFF
TRBV5-4	TRBD2	NA	TRBJ2-3	TGTGCCAGCAGCTTGGGTGAGCGGGGAGGAGATACGCAGTATTTT	CASSLGERGGDTQYF
TRBV5-1	NA	few	TRBJ2-3	TGCGCCAGCAGCTTGGATACCTTGGGAGCACGCCCAGATACGCAGTATTTT	CASSLDTLGARPDTQYF
TRBV19	TRBD1	NA	TRBJ1-1	TGTGCCAGTAGTATAACCCCAGGGGGCACTGAAGCTTTCTTT	CASSITPGGTEAFF
TRBV7-9	TRBD2	few	TRBJ2-3	TGTGCCAGCAGCTCCACAGCGGGGGTCAGCACAGATACGCAGTATTTT	CASSSTAGVSTDTQYF
TRBV7-3	TRBD1	many	TRBJ1-1	TGTGCCAGCAGCTTATTCCCGCCGGGACAGGGTTTGAACACTGAAGCTTTCTTT	CASSLFPPGQGLNTEAFF
TRBV15	NA	NA	TRBJ1-1	TGTGCCACCAGCAACCCTTCGGCACAGGGAACAGCTTTCTTT	CATSNPSAQGTAFF
TRBV7-7	TRBD2	few	TRBJ2-3	TGTGCCAGCAGCTTAGAGGGGAGGGGTACGCAGTATTTT	CASSLEGRGTQYF